These 25 T cell receptor beta chains were sequenced from one sample in a study of T cell repertoires in cytomegalovirus infection. Their antigens remain unidentified. Each CDR3 protein gets one entry after TCRdb re-called the reads with MiXCR. The data hold 700,000 to 900,000 distinct CDR3 sequences, with 29% observed a single time. Source: cultured CD8+ T cells from PBMCs, taken from culture after CMV antigen stimulation. These receptors all come from a human donor in good health (CMV status not recorded). Some clones in this sample may be carry-over from other donors' samples.

The rearrangement joins TRBV6-1 to TRBJ1-4; no reliable D call. Per germline, CDR1 MNHNS and CDR2 SASEGT. V lost 5 bases to trimming and J lost 3 bases, with 16 bases between them. This CDR3 region has 16 residues. The CDR3 loop reads CASSPAAEGPNEKLFF. In DNA form, the CDR3 reads TGTGCCAGCAGTCCAGCGGCCGAAGGCCCTAATGAAAAACTGTTTTTT.

This clonotype was counted many times. V usage is TRBV19 and J usage is TRBJ1-5, with 7 nucleotides matching TRBD1. Germline V gene data show CDR1 as LNHDA and CDR2 as SQIVND (reference sequence). This CDR3 has 17 residues. Losses at the gene ends were 1 base for V and 4 bases for J; bases not matched to a gene: 10. In nucleotides, the CDR3 is TGTGCCAGTAGTATAGTCGGTCGGGGACAGATTAATCAGCCCCAGCATTTT. It translates to CASSIVGRGQINQPQHF.

As DNA, the CDR3 is TGTGCCAGCAGCTGGGGACGACCTGTCGATGAGCAGTTCTTC. It encodes CASSWGRPVDEQFF. The chain couples TRBV5-6 to TRBJ2-1, with D perhaps TRBD1 or TRBD2 (5 bases each). The CDR3 is 14 residues long. Germline assignment: CDR1 SGHDT and CDR2 YYEEEE. V lost 3 bases to trimming and J lost 8 bases, with 15 bases between them.

This clonotype was seen only a few times. The V call is TRBV4-1, the J call TRBJ1-1; D gene unclear. The germline V and J ends were trimmed by 0 bases and 4 bases, with 12 bases remaining between them. The CDR3 runs 15 residues. In germline, CDR1 is MGHRA, CDR2 YSYEKL. The CDR3: CASSQDPGLTTEAFF. The DNA of the CDR3 is TGCGCCAGCAGCCAAGATCCGGGGTTGACCACTGAAGCTTTCTTT.

The gene calls are TRBV11-3 and TRBJ2-7, with TRBD1 matching over 12 bases. CDR3 length equals 15 residues. CDR1 SGHNT and CDR2 YENEEA come from the germline V gene. The V gene end was trimmed by 6 bases and the J gene end by 3 bases; junction bases not matched to a gene: 6. CDR3 DNA sequence: TGTGCCAGCAGGAGCGGGACAGGGGGCCTCTACGAGCAGTACGTC. Translation: CASRSGTGGLYEQYV.

This rearrangement joins TRBV20-1 to TRBJ1-1; TRBD1 agrees at 12 bases. The germline gives CDR1 DFQATT, CDR2 SNEGSKA (reference sequence). The CDR3 is made up of 14 amino acids. Losses at the gene ends were 6 bases for V and 5 bases for J; bases not matched to a gene: 7. The CDR3 DNA reads TGCAGTGCCCCGGGACAGGGGGCCGGAACTGAAGCTTTCTTT. This encodes CSAPGQGAGTEAFF.

A few counts support this clonotype. V is TRBV10-3 and J is TRBJ1-1; 7 nucleotides line up with TRBD1. CDR3 length equals 18 residues. The V gene's germline CDR1 is ENHRY and CDR2 SYGVKD. Germline trimming cut 7 bases from V and 0 bases from J; bases unmatched to any gene: 17. The CDR3 DNA follows: TGTGCCATCACCCTATCGGCTCGACAGGGTTCGATGAACACTGAAGCTTTCTTT. Amino acids: CAITLSARQGSMNTEAFF.

The rearrangement joins TRBV4-3 to TRBJ2-5; 14 positions agree with TRBD2. The CDR3 has 17 amino acids. Germline V lookup: CDR1 LGHNA, CDR2 YSLEER. The V gene end was trimmed by 0 bases and the J gene end by 4 bases; junction bases not matched to a gene: 4. The CDR3 DNA follows: TGCGCCAGCAGCCAAGATGGGACTAGCGGGGGACCAGAGACCCAGTACTTC. This codes for CASSQDGTSGGPETQYF.

This clonotype was seen a few times. The V call is TRBV27, the J call TRBJ1-2; D not resolved. The germline V gene encodes CDR1 MNHEY and CDR2 SMNVEV (reference sequence). CDR3 size: 15 residues. V was cut by 4 bases and J by 6 bases, with 18 bases left in between. In nucleotides, the CDR3 is TGTGCCAGCAGTTATGGGGTGGCGTCTCCCCATGGCTACACCTTC. It encodes CASSYGVASPHGYTF.

This clonotype was counted between two and nine times. The chain links TRBV2 to TRBJ2-7; 8 bases line up with TRBD2. J was trimmed by 3 bases and V by 2 bases; bases with no gene match: 6. This CDR3 has 15 amino acids. CDR1 and CDR2 (germline): SNHLY, FYNNEI. The CDR3 DNA is TGTGCCAGCAGTGAATCGGGGGGGGGCTACTACGAGCAGTACTTC. Translation: CASSESGGGYYEQYF.

The chain links TRBV12-3 or TRBV12-4 to TRBJ2-5; no firm D call. With 6 bases removed from V and 2 bases from J, the gap between germline ends came to 13 bases. The CDR3 is made up of 14 amino acids. CDR3 amino acids: CASSQDGLQETQYF. CDR3 in DNA: TGTGCCAGCAGCCAGGACGGCTTACAAGAGACCCAGTACTTC.

This clonotype was recorded at least ten times. The J gene is TRBJ1-4, the V gene TRBV5-6; TRBD1 might be the D (5 bases). With 3 bases removed from V and 3 bases from J, the gap between germline ends came to 9 bases. Looked up from germline, CDR1 is SGHDT and CDR2 is YYEEEE. The CDR3 loop spans 14 amino acids. The CDR3 sequence is CASSWGRPNEKLFF. The CDR3 DNA reads as TGTGCCAGCAGCTGGGGACGGCCTAATGAAAAACTGTTTTTT.

This clonotype was recorded at least ten times. V gene TRBV7-8 combines with J gene TRBJ2-1; TRBD2 matches 8 bases. With V trimmed by 7 bases and J by 8 bases, 10 bases remained unmatched. Germline V gives CDR1 SGHVS, CDR2 FQNEAQ. CDR3 length equals 14 residues. The CDR3 region has the DNA TGTGCCAGCACCTCCCCCCGGGGGGGCGATGAGCAGTTCTTC. Translation: CASTSPRGGDEQFF.

The rearrangement links TRBV6-2 or TRBV6-3 to TRBJ2-5; no clear D. CDR3 length equals 13 residues. Trimming pared 5 bases from V and 7 bases from J, leaving 14 bases between. CDR1 MNHEY and CDR2 SVGEGT come from the germline V gene. CDR3 amino acids: CASSPARLGTQYF. The DNA of the CDR3 is TGTGCCAGCAGTCCCGCGAGGTTGGGGACCCAGTACTTC.

The chain combines TRBV27 with TRBJ2-1, with a possible D match to TRBD1 (5 bases). This CDR3 has 15 amino acids. Germline V lookup: CDR1 MNHEY, CDR2 SMNVEV (reference sequence). Trimming took 3 bases from V and 8 from J, leaving 17 bases between them. CDR3 nucleotides: TGTGCCAGCAGTTTGGCTTACAGGTCTAATGATGAGCAGTTCTTC. Translating it yields CASSLAYRSNDEQFF.

The rearrangement joins TRBV12-3 or TRBV12-4 to TRBJ2-5, with 7 bases matching TRBD2. The CDR3 has 14 amino acids. V lost 6 bases to trimming and J lost 3 bases; unmatched junction nucleotides: 7. The CDR3 spells CASRSETSEETQYF. DNA for the CDR3: TGTGCCAGCAGATCCGAAACTAGCGAAGAGACCCAGTACTTC.

The chain couples TRBV12-5 to TRBJ2-2; D call uncertain. Trimming left V 2 bases short and J 3 bases short, with 13 bases between. CDR1 is LGHNT, CDR2 FRNRAP, per germline. CDR3 size: 16 residues. The CDR3 sequence: CASGLTRTEYTGELFF. DNA of the CDR3: TGTGCTAGTGGTTTGACGCGGACGGAGTACACCGGGGAGCTGTTTTTT.

A few counts support this clonotype. The chain employs TRBV5-6 and TRBJ1-5, with D perhaps TRBD1 (5 bases). CDR3 length: 16 residues. The germline CDR1 and CDR2 sequences are SGHDT and YYEEEE. The germline V and J ends were trimmed by 1 base and 1 base, with 12 bases remaining between them. The CDR3 loop reads CASSLLEGASNQPQHF. The DNA of the CDR3 is TGTGCCAGCAGCTTGTTGGAAGGGGCGAGCAATCAGCCCCAGCATTTT.

This clonotype was recorded many times. This rearrangement joins TRBV19 to TRBJ1-5, with D tentatively TRBD1 (6 bases). The CDR3 length is 16 residues. Germline CDR1 is LNHDA and CDR2 is SQIVND (reference sequence). The V and J ends lost 4 bases and 7 bases respectively, with 20 bases between them. The CDR3 DNA reads TGTGCCAGTAGTACAAACGAACAGGGACCAAACCAGCCCCAGCATTTT. It yields the protein CASSTNEQGPNQPQHF. Based on the CDR3 plus reference TRBV19 and TRBJ1-5, the full variable domain is DGGITQSPKYLFRKEGQNVTLSCEQNLNHDAMYWYRQDPGQGLRLIYYSQIVNDFQKGDIAEGYSVSREKKESFPLTVTSAQKNPTAFYLCASSTNEQGPNQPQHFGDGTRLSIL.

The V gene is TRBV7-9, the J gene TRBJ2-7; tentatively, D is TRBD1 or TRBD2 (5 bases each). Deletions cut 5 bases from V and 1 base from J, with 15 bases between. The CDR3 extends over 15 amino acids. Germline lookup yields CDR1 SEHNR and CDR2 FQNEAQ (reference sequence). The CDR3, as DNA: TGTGCCAGCAGCCTAGGGACGGGGCCTTCCTACGAGCAGTACGTC. Amino acid sequence: CASSLGTGPSYEQYV.

The chain links TRBV10-3 to TRBJ1-1, with a weak D call TRBD1 (5 bases). Germline V gene lookup returns CDR1 ENHRY and CDR2 SYGVKD. The CDR3 is 12 amino acids. V gave up 5 bases and J gave up 3 bases, with 7 bases separating them. CDR3 protein: CAISWGDTEAFF. Here the CDR3 DNA reads TGTGCCATCAGTTGGGGGGACACTGAAGCTTTCTTT.

DNA for the CDR3: TGTGCCAGCAGCTTAGCTGTCATAAACTATGGCTACACCTTC. Protein: CASSLAVINYGYTF. J is TRBJ1-2 and V is TRBV7-9, with unresolved D. The CDR3 is 14 amino acids. Germline values: CDR1 SEHNR, CDR2 FQNEAQ (reference sequence). V lost 0 bases and J lost 2, with 7 bases in between.

V and J are TRBV29-1 and TRBJ2-7, with a weak D call TRBD1 (6 bases). The CDR3 has 13 amino acids. The germline V gene has CDR1 SQVTM and CDR2 ANQGSEA. Trimming removed 2 bases at V and 0 bases at J, with 8 bases between. The CDR3 sequence: CSVEWDNSYEQYF. The CDR3 coding sequence is TGCAGCGTTGAATGGGACAACTCCTACGAGCAGTACTTC.

The chain recombines TRBV2 with TRBJ2-3; 9 bases match TRBD2. V was clipped by 6 bases and J by 1 base; unmatched bases: 11. CDR1 and CDR2 from the germline V gene are SNHLY and FYNNEI. The CDR3 extends over 17 amino acids. This CDR3 is CASRKTRTSDRTDTQYF. CDR3 coding DNA: TGTGCCAGCAGAAAAACTCGGACTAGCGACCGCACAGATACGCAGTATTTT.

This clonotype was seen more than once but under ten times. The chain employs TRBV7-3 and TRBJ2-1; 8 nucleotides agree with TRBD1. This CDR3 region has 10 residues. Trimming took 5 bases from V and 14 from J; bases not matched to a gene: 2. Germline V gives CDR1 SGHTA, CDR2 FQGTGA. Written as DNA, the CDR3 is TGTGCCAGCAGCCGGGACAGGAAGTTCTTC. It is translated as CASSRDRKFF.